This T cell receptor (beta chain) was captured in a study of T cells in localized non-small cell lung cancer. CDR1 is SNHLY and CDR2 is FYNNEI in the germline V gene. The germline V and J ends were trimmed by 6 bases and 10 bases, with 10 bases remaining between them. This CDR3 contains 11 residues. The protocol was immunoSEQ multiplex PCR, while the TCRdb copy is restricted to in-frame clones and leaves out a portion. Of around 25,000 clones in the sample, around 88% were seen once. The sequenced sample was peripheral blood, obtained before any cancer treatment. V and J are TRBV2 and TRBJ2-1, with D perhaps matching TRBD1 (6 bases). This receptor was obtained from a female donor older than 55 with stage I lung adenocarcinoma. CDR3 sequence reads: CASSLGAEQFF. The CDR3 DNA reads TGTGCCAGCAGCCTGGGGGCAGAGCAGTTCTTC.